This T cell receptor (beta chain) was captured by sequencing in a study of cytomegalovirus exposure and HLA in healthy donors. Study findings and constraints: Three chains tied to CMV proved CMV antigen-specific in vitro. There were some V segments, including TRBV6-2 and TRBV6-3, excluded as indistinguishable.

Of note for this clone: Its specificity is unknown.

The trim removed 5 bases at V and 0 bases at J, leaving 6 bases unmatched. The V gene's germline CDR1 is LNHDA and CDR2 SQIVND (reference sequence). The CDR3 totals 15 residues. Primers: 60 Vbeta forward and 13 Jbeta reverse. Original handling: In a later analysis, about 12 million of some 80 million unique beta chains occurred in at least two donors. Assay used: immunoSEQ multiplex PCR; TCRdb lists only in-frame clones, some missing. Clone size and the V and J calls come from that table; the DNA yielded D and trimming. The sample yields some 210,000 clones, around 87% seen once. The chain carries TRBV19 and TRBJ1-1, with TRBD1 identical over 7 bases. Source material: PBMCs. The source of this sequence is a man aged 30-40 years in good health and CMV-seronegative. The CDR3 DNA reads as TGTGCCAGTAGTCTCGCCGGGACAGTGAACACTGAAGCTTTCTTT. It is translated as CASSLAGTVNTEAFF. Looking up the rest from reference TRBV19 and TRBJ1-1 gives the full variable domain: DGGITQSPKYLFRKEGQNVTLSCEQNLNHDAMYWYRQDPGQGLRLIYYSQIVNDFQKGDIAEGYSVSREKKESFPLTVTSAQKNPTAFYLCASSLAGTVNTEAFFGQGTRLTVV.